Sequencing of this T cell receptor (beta chain) was carried out in a study of T cell clones after liver transplantation (dated by TCRdb to the late 2010s). Background on the whole study: The samples were obtained from ITN030ST, a randomized trial that attempted immunosuppression withdrawal within 2 years after liver transplantation. To count as tolerant, a recipient had to stay completely off immunosuppression for at least one year without liver enzymes climbing beyond twice the upper limit of normal. No induction therapy was given to the subjects, and standard immunosuppression was administered until randomization at 12-24 months post-transplant. Three of the eight recipients were HCV-positive; the others were transplanted for non-autoimmune, non-viral indications. The studied cohort comprised 8 liver transplant recipients, 3 classified as tolerant and 5 as non-tolerant. After a pre-transplant mixed lymphocyte reaction, TCRbeta sequencing was used to pinpoint donor-reactive T cell clones, which were subsequently tracked in post-transplant blood. Blood samples were collected pre-transplant, pre-randomization before withdrawal, and post-randomization after either complete withdrawal or failed withdrawal. As an antigen-independent comparator for donor-reactive sequences, third party-reactive TCRbeta sequences were also identified from pre-transplant MLRs.

Using immunoSEQ, frozen genomic DNA was subjected to high-throughput TCRbeta CDR3 sequencing, a process that included PCR amplification, mapping, bias correction and internal controls. The original pipeline was this. Productive rearrangements were kept, and unique TCRbeta sequences were defined by CDR3 nucleotide sequence plus V and J gene. Donor-reactive sequences required at least 5-fold expansion in CFSE-low cells versus unstimulated pre-transplant cells and at least 0.01% frequency. Minimum frequency thresholds were set for each subject on the basis of the unstimulated sample with the lowest template count, so that a detection power of at least 90% was ensured. Jensen-Shannon divergence between the top 1000 TCRbeta sequences post-transplant and pre-transplant was used to measure repertoire turnover. Changes in detection of donor-reactive sequences were tested with two-sided Fisher's exact tests. What TCRdb holds here is the immuneACCESS table cut down to in-frame rearrangements. Part of the clones is not present; checked against another copy, under half of the missing clones reflect an unresolved V gene, and the others are unexplained. V, J and clone size reflect that table, while D and trimming were determined from the DNA. The sample data list tens of thousands of clones, and roughly two thirds of these were observed just once. The leading ten clones occupy 15% of the sample.

About this clone itself: Its binding antigen is unknown. Base qualities are not at hand, and no much larger clone is one base apart.

The time point label, as the study defines it: pre-transplant. Unstimulated PBMCs, after thawing, were stained for CD3, CD4 and CD8 and then FACS-sorted into CD3+CD4+ and CD3+CD8+ populations. Each of the 8 studied subjects was randomized to immunosuppression withdrawal. The Qiagen DNeasy Blood and Tissue Kit was used for isolation of genomic DNA. The paper as a whole reports these results and caveats: Because allograft tissue specimens were not available, migration of donor-reactive T cells into the graft, rather than deletion, may have occurred. When repertoire turnover was taken into account, detection of donor-reactive sequences was significantly reduced in 7 of 8 subjects for CD4 and in 8 of 8 subjects for CD8. Donor-reactive sequences declined more than third party-reactive ones, suggesting partial antigen-specific deletion unrelated to withdrawal success. In a couple of subjects, low numbers of available donor cells limited the measurable donor-reactive repertoire. Conclusions were preliminary, limited by small, heterogeneous patient numbers and non-standardized post-transplant time points. In most of the 8 subjects, regardless of tolerance or HCV status, circulating donor-reactive CD4 TCRbeta sequences dropped significantly post-transplant.

Trimming costs V 3 bases and J 10 bases, and their ends lie 16 bases apart. CDR1 is given as MDHEN and CDR2 as SYDVKM, both from the germline V gene. The CDR3 contains 15 residues, cysteine and phenylalanine counted. Here the CDR3 DNA is all that survives: 45 bases in frame from base 1. This material consisted of CD4+ T cells from blood, taken before liver transplant. This clonotype originated in a human donor who received a liver transplant. This chain is built from TRBV28 and TRBJ1-6, and TRBD1 may be the D gene, going by 5 matching bases. The CDR3 here reads CASSLGPGVGSPLHF. The sequence in DNA is TGTGCCAGCAGTTTGGGCCCGGGGGTAGGCTCACCCCTCCACTTT.